This passage covers 27 T cell receptor beta chains from one sample sequenced in a study of cytomegalovirus exposure and HLA in healthy donors. Primers included in the PCR were 60 Vbeta and 13 Jbeta primers. Libraries were prepared by immunoSEQ multiplex PCR; TCRdb keeps only in-frame clonotypes and omits some of them. The sample includes 200,000 or so clones. Sequencing input: PBMCs. The source is a boy aged 10-17 years in good health and CMV-seronegative.

The chain employs TRBV27 and TRBJ2-2; the D gene is possibly TRBD1 (6 bases). V was shortened by 2 bases and J by 6 bases, with 16 bases between the two germline ends. CDR1 MNHEY and CDR2 SMNVEV come from the germline V gene (reference sequence). CDR3 length: 16 residues. This CDR3 is CASSLPGRGLAGELFF. The CDR3 DNA is TGTGCCAGCAGTTTACCCGGCAGGGGCCTAGCCGGGGAGCTGTTTTTT.

The V gene is TRBV9, the J gene TRBJ2-7; the D is unclear. The V end was cut by 0 bases, the J end by 2 bases, with 9 bases between. Germline V gives CDR1 SGDLS, CDR2 YYNGEE. CDR3 length: 14 amino acids. CDR3 amino acids: CASSVEVGPYEQYF. CDR3 bases: TGTGCCAGCAGCGTAGAAGTGGGCCCCTACGAGCAGTACTTC.

The chain links TRBV9 to TRBJ1-1; the match to TRBD1 covers 8 bases. Germline assignment: CDR1 SGDLS and CDR2 YYNGEE. Trimming took 4 bases from V and 1 from J; bases not matched to a gene: 6. The CDR3 runs to 15 residues. DNA for the CDR3: TGTGCCAGCAGCTATCTACAGGGGGGGAACACTGAAGCTTTCTTT. Translating it yields CASSYLQGGNTEAFF.

The chain recombines TRBV6-4 with TRBJ1-5, with D unresolved. The CDR3 sequence is 13 residues long. The V end lost 3 bases, the J end lost 3 bases, and 6 bases lay between the germline ends. The germline CDR1 and CDR2 sequences are MRHNA and SNTAGT. The CDR3 DNA reads TGTGCCAGCAGTGAGGGCACCAATCAGCCCCAGCATTTT. Amino acids: CASSEGTNQPQHF.

This rearrangement joins TRBV4-1 to TRBJ2-3; no reliable D call. Trimming removed 1 base from V and 0 bases from J, with 8 bases in between. The CDR3 covers 15 residues. Germline assignment: CDR1 MGHRA and CDR2 YSYEKL. CDR3 DNA: TGCGCCAGCAGCCAAGGTATCTCTAGCACAGATACGCAGTATTTT. Translation: CASSQGISSTDTQYF.

This rearrangement joins TRBV7-9 to TRBJ1-1; 7 positions agree with TRBD1. Looked up from germline, CDR1 is SEHNR and CDR2 is FQNEAQ (reference sequence). V lost 6 bases, J lost 4 bases, and 8 bases stayed unmatched. The CDR3 consists of 14 residues. In DNA form, the CDR3 reads TGTGCCAGCAGTACCCAGGGGGATGGCACTGAAGCTTTCTTT. Translated: CASSTQGDGTEAFF. Supplemented by reference TRBV7-9 and TRBJ1-1, the full variable domain reads DTGVSQNPRHKITKRGQNVTFRCDPISEHNRLYWYRQTLGQGPEFLTYFQNEAQLEKSRLLSDRFSAERPKGSFSTLEIQRTEQGDSAMYLCASSTQGDGTEAFFGQGTRLTVV.

The genes are TRBV2 and TRBJ2-1, with D maybe TRBD1 (5 bases). With 11 bases removed from V and 8 bases from J, the gap between germline ends came to 13 bases. The CDR3 runs 11 residues. Germline V gives CDR1 SNHLY, CDR2 FYNNEI. The CDR3 nucleotides read TGTGCCTGCACAGGTACGGATGAGCAGTTCTTC. Encoded protein: CACTGTDEQFF.

The J gene is TRBJ2-6, the V gene TRBV19, with a weak D call TRBD1 (6 bases). Trimming took off 9 bases at V and 1 base at J, with 16 bases between the two ends. CDR1 LNHDA and CDR2 SQIVND come from the germline V gene (reference sequence). CDR3 length: 16 residues. CDR3 region: CASTDSAQSGANVLTF. The CDR3 DNA is TGTGCCAGCACGGACAGCGCTCAATCTGGGGCCAACGTCCTGACTTTC.

The chain recombines TRBV5-1 with TRBJ2-6; 8 positions agree with TRBD2. The CDR3 extends over 18 amino acids. Per germline, CDR1 SGHRS and CDR2 YFSETQ. Trimming took 4 bases from V and 0 from J; bases not matched to a gene: 9. The CDR3 is CASSPREGSLSGANVLTF. CDR3 in DNA: TGCGCCAGCAGCCCCCGGGAGGGTTCCCTCTCTGGGGCCAACGTCCTGACTTTC. Complete variable domain (other parts from reference TRBV5-1 and TRBJ2-6): KAGVTQTPRYLIKTRGQQVTLSCSPISGHRSVSWYQQTPGQGLQFLFEYFSETQRNKGNFPGRFSGRQFSNSRSEMNVSTLELGDSALYLCASSPREGSLSGANVLTFGAGSRLTVL.

The chain's CDR3 is CASSREGQGGQPQHF. CDR3 nucleotides: TGTGCCAGCAGCCGGGAGGGACAGGGAGGTCAGCCCCAGCATTTT. The chain carries TRBV7-8 and TRBJ1-5; TRBD1 aligns across 9 bases. Germline V lookup: CDR1 SGHVS, CDR2 FQNEAQ. The ends lost 5 bases at V and 6 bases at J; junction bases unmatched: 8. This CDR3 is built from 15 residues.

The chain has TRBV12-5 and TRBJ1-2; 9 bases align to TRBD1. This CDR3 region has 20 residues. The junction had 20 bases not matched to a gene; V was cut back by 0 bases and J by 6 bases. Germline values: CDR1 LGHNT, CDR2 FRNRAP. The CDR3 is CASGLVIGDRVPLGKNGYTF. Here the CDR3 DNA reads TGTGCTAGTGGTTTGGTAATTGGGGACAGGGTTCCCCTCGGTAAGAATGGCTACACCTTC. The entire variable domain, with the rest obtained from reference TRBV12-5 and TRBJ1-2, is as follows: DARVTQTPRHKVTEMGQEVTMRCQPILGHNTVFWYRQTMMQGLELLAYFRNRAPLDDSGMPKDRFSAEMPDATLATLKIQPSEPRDSAVYFCASGLVIGDRVPLGKNGYTFGSGTRLTVV.

V gene TRBV7-9 combines with J gene TRBJ1-2; TRBD1 aligns across 8 bases. This CDR3 spans 14 amino acids. CDR1 is SEHNR, CDR2 FQNEAQ, per germline (reference sequence). The trim removed 1 base at V and 6 bases at J, leaving 4 bases unmatched. CDR3 DNA: TGTGCCAGCAGCTTAGGACAGGGACAGGATGGCTACACCTTC. Residues: CASSLGQGQDGYTF.

V is TRBV29-1 and J is TRBJ2-7; D is perhaps TRBD1 (5 bases). This CDR3 contains 12 residues. The germline V and J ends were trimmed by 1 base and 3 bases, with 7 bases remaining between them. The germline V gene has CDR1 SQVTM and CDR2 ANQGSEA. The CDR3 region is CSVEVDSYEQYF. The DNA of the CDR3 is TGCAGCGTTGAAGTTGACAGCTACGAGCAGTACTTC.

V gene TRBV5-1 combines with J gene TRBJ1-1; 8 bases align to TRBD1. V was clipped by 3 bases and J by 1 base; unmatched bases: 5. The length of the CDR3 is 15 residues. Per the germline V gene, CDR1 is SGHRS and CDR2 is YFSETQ. CDR3 amino acids: CASSYLTGANTEAFF. The CDR3 bases are TGCGCCAGCAGCTACCTGACAGGGGCGAACACTGAAGCTTTCTTT.

This chain connects TRBV7-6 to TRBJ2-3; D is perhaps TRBD2 (5 bases). The V end was cut by 5 bases, the J end by 3 bases, with 9 bases between. In germline, CDR1 is SGHVS, CDR2 FNYEAQ. This CDR3 spans 13 amino acids. CDR3 sequence reads: CASSEDWTDTQYF. CDR3 bases: TGTGCCAGCAGCGAGGACTGGACAGATACGCAGTATTTT.

The chain joins TRBV6-1 to TRBJ1-2, with TRBD1 matching over 8 bases. From germline, CDR1 is MNHNS and CDR2 SASEGT. The CDR3 extends over 17 amino acids. The ends lost 1 base at V and 4 bases at J; junction bases unmatched: 11. In DNA, the CDR3 is TGTGCCAGCAGTGAAGGGTTACTTCGGGACAGGTCCTATGGCTACACCTTC. This sequence encodes CASSEGLLRDRSYGYTF.

The chain uses TRBV7-8 and TRBJ2-7; D is perhaps TRBD1 (6 bases). Trimming stripped 1 base from V and 7 bases from J, with 17 bases between. Looked up from germline, CDR1 is SGHVS and CDR2 is FQNEAQ. The CDR3 runs to 15 residues. The CDR3 bases are TGTGCCAGCAGCTTAGTAGCCCCAGGGGTCGGGGAGCAGTACTTC. Protein sequence: CASSLVAPGVGEQYF.

V is TRBV10-2 and J is TRBJ2-5, with 7 bases fitting TRBD2. Losses at the gene ends were 11 bases for V and 5 bases for J; bases not matched to a gene: 8. Germline V gene lookup returns CDR1 WSHSY and CDR2 SAAADI. CDR3 length: 12 residues. CDR3 region: CAGGDGGETQYF. CDR3 DNA: TGCGCCGGGGGGGACGGCGGCGAGACCCAGTACTTC.

The rearrangement uses TRBV11-2 and TRBJ2-5, with D uncertain. Trimming left V 4 bases short and J 1 base short, with 16 bases between. In germline, CDR1 is SGHAT, CDR2 FQNNGV. CDR3 length: 16 amino acids. CDR3 loop: CASSSPPAGSQETQYF. The CDR3 DNA follows: TGTGCCAGCAGCTCCCCTCCTGCAGGTAGCCAAGAGACCCAGTACTTC.

This chain joins TRBV19 and TRBJ1-1; D might be TRBD1 (5 bases). Germline-derived CDR1 and CDR2 are LNHDA and SQIVND (reference sequence). The CDR3 runs to 14 residues. V lost 3 bases to trimming and J lost 4 bases, with 12 bases between them. The CDR3 here is CASSINAGPTEAFF. CDR3 sequence (DNA): TGTGCCAGTAGTATTAATGCAGGGCCCACTGAAGCTTTCTTT.

This chain connects TRBV7-9 to TRBJ1-1, with D perhaps matching TRBD1 (5 bases). Trimming took 5 bases from V and 7 from J, leaving 8 bases between them. The germline gives CDR1 SEHNR, CDR2 FQNEAQ (reference sequence). The CDR3 is 11 amino acids. This CDR3 is CASSRQIEAFF. In nucleotides, the CDR3 is TGTGCCAGCAGCAGACAGATTGAAGCTTTCTTT.

The CDR3 reads CASTVQVNTEAFF. The DNA for the CDR3 is TGTGCCAGTACAGTACAGGTGAACACTGAAGCTTTCTTT. The chain carries TRBV19 and TRBJ1-1; D might be TRBD1 (5 bases). The CDR3 is 13 amino acids. Germline V lookup: CDR1 LNHDA, CDR2 SQIVND (reference sequence). The V gene lost 7 bases and the J gene lost 0 bases, with 9 bases spanning the gap. Variable domain in full (rest from reference TRBV19 and TRBJ1-1): DGGITQSPKYLFRKEGQNVTLSCEQNLNHDAMYWYRQDPGQGLRLIYYSQIVNDFQKGDIAEGYSVSREKKESFPLTVTSAQKNPTAFYLCASTVQVNTEAFFGQGTRLTVV.

The gene calls are TRBV30 and TRBJ1-1; a possible D gene is TRBD1 (6 bases). The CDR3 has 11 amino acids. Trimming left V 5 bases short and J 5 bases short, with 9 bases between. Germline V gene data show CDR1 as GTSNPN and CDR2 as SVGIG (reference sequence). CDR3 loop: CAWEGETEAFF. The DNA for the CDR3 is TGTGCCTGGGAGGGGGAAACTGAAGCTTTCTTT.

The chain employs TRBV13 and TRBJ1-1, with D uncertain. The CDR3 has 12 residues. Germline assignment: CDR1 PRHDT and CDR2 FYEKMQ (reference sequence). V lost 1 base and J 5 bases, leaving 5 bases between the germline ends. The CDR3 DNA reads as TGTGCCAGCAGCTTAGCTGTTACTGAAGCTTTCTTT. It is translated as CASSLAVTEAFF.

V is TRBV6-5 and J is TRBJ1-5, with no clear D. Germline CDR1 is MNHEY and CDR2 is SVGAGI. The CDR3 totals 14 residues. Trimming took off 4 bases at V and 0 bases at J, with 7 bases between the two ends. The CDR3 loop reads CASSSGCSNQPQHF. The CDR3 DNA reads as TGTGCCAGCAGTTCGGGTTGTAGCAATCAGCCCCAGCATTTT.

The V gene is TRBV19, the J gene TRBJ2-2, with TRBD1 identical over 7 bases. CDR1 and CDR2 from the germline V gene are LNHDA and SQIVND (reference sequence). The CDR3 runs 16 residues. V trimming: 7 bases; J trimming: 5 bases; junction bases outside the gene matches: 13. The CDR3 reads CASTQGVHHRTGELFF. The CDR3 DNA reads as TGTGCCAGTACCCAGGGGGTCCATCATAGAACCGGGGAGCTGTTTTTT.

The J gene is TRBJ1-5, the V gene TRBV19; tentative D call: TRBD1 (6 bases). V lost 3 bases, J lost 3 bases, and 18 bases lay in between. Germline V gene lookup returns CDR1 LNHDA and CDR2 SQIVND (reference sequence). The CDR3 totals 17 residues. CDR3 sequence: CASSMLPGHGYNQPQHF. CDR3 sequence (DNA): TGTGCCAGTAGTATGCTCCCGGGACACGGTTACAATCAGCCCCAGCATTTT.